This T cell receptor beta chain was sequenced for a study of blood T cells in healthy people across ages. Study observations and caveats: Diversity figures derived from one million T cells were judged to underestimate the true value.

This CDR3 has 13 amino acids. Germline values: CDR1 DFQATT, CDR2 SNEGSKA (reference sequence). The ends were cut back, 6 bases at V and 0 bases at J, with 11 bases in the middle. Using a J-beta primer mix together with a sample-barcoded 5' primer, a second PCR was run for about 6 to 12 cycles. All cDNA molecules were each tagged by a template-switch adaptor with 12 random nucleotides. TCRdb re-analysed the 5' RACE reads in MiXCR, keeping a single row per CDR3 protein. The sample holds fewer than 750,000 distinct CDR3 sequences, 52% seen once. In the case of this clonotype: Antigen: not known.

Sequencing was done on a sample of blood. This sequence was found in a woman of 80 years or more in good health. The gene calls are TRBV20-1 and TRBJ1-2; D is possibly TRBD1 (5 bases). CDR3: CSARDGTNYGYTF. CDR3 bases: TGCAGTGCCAGGGACGGGACTAACTATGGCTACACCTTC.